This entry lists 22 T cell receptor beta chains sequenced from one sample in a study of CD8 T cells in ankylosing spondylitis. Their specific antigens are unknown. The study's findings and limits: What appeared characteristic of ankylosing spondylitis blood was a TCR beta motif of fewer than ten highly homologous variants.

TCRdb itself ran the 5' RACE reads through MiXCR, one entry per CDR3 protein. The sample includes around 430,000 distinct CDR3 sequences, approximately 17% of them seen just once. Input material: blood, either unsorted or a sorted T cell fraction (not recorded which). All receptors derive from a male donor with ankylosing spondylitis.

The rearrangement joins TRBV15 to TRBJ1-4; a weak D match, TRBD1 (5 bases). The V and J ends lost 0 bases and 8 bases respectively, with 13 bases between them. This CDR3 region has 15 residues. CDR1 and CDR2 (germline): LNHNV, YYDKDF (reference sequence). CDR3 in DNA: TGTGCCACCAGCAGAGATCAGCCGCGGGGGGAAAAACTGTTTTTT. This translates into CATSRDQPRGEKLFF.

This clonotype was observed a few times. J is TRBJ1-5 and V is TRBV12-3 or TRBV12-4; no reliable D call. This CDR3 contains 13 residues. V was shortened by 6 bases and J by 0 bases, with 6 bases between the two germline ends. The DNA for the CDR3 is TGTGCCAGCAGCAAATTTAGCAATCAGCCCCAGCATTTT. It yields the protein CASSKFSNQPQHF.

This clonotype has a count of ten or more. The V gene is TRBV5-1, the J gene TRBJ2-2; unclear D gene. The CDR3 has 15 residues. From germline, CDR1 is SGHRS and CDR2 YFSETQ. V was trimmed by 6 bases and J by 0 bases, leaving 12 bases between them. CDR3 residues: CASNLEHPNTGELFF. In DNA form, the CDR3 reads TGCGCCAGCAACCTGGAGCACCCGAACACCGGGGAGCTGTTTTTT. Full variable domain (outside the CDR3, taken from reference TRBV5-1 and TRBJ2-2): KAGVTQTPRYLIKTRGQQVTLSCSPISGHRSVSWYQQTPGQGLQFLFEYFSETQRNKGNFPGRFSGRQFSNSRSEMNVSTLELGDSALYLCASNLEHPNTGELFFGEGSRLTVL.

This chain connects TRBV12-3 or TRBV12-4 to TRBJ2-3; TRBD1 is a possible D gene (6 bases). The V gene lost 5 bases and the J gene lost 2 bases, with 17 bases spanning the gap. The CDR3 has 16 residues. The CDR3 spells CASSPQDSPYTDTQYF. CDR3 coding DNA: TGTGCCAGCAGTCCCCAGGACAGTCCGTACACAGATACGCAGTATTTT.

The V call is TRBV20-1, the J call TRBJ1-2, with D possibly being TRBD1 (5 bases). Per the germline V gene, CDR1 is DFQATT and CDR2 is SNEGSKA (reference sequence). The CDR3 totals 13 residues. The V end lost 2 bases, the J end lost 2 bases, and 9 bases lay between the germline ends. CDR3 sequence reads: CSARQGLNYGYTF. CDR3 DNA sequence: TGCAGTGCTAGACAGGGCCTCAACTATGGCTACACCTTC.

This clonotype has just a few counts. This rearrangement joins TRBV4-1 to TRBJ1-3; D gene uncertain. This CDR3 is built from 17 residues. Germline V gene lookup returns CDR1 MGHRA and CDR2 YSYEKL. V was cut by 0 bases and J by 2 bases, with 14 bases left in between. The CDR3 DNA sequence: TGCGCCAGCAGCCAAGAGAGTCAGACCCGAGCTGGAAACACCATATATTTT. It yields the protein CASSQESQTRAGNTIYF.

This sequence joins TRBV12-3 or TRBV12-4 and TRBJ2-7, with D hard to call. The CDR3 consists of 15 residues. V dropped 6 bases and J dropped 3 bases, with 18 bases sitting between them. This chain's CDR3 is CASSLSDGFFYEQYF. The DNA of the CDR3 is TGTGCCAGCAGCCTATCGGACGGCTTCTTCTACGAGCAGTACTTC.

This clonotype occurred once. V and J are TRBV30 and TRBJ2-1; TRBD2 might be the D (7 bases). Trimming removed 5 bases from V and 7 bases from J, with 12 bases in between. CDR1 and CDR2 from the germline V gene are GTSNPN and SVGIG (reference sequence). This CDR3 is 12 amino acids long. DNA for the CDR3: TGTGCCTGGGGGGGGGCCGGAAATGAGCAGTTCTTC. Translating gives CAWGGAGNEQFF.

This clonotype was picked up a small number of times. The CDR3 protein is CASSLGPGTRADTQYF. CDR3 nucleotides: TGCGCCAGCAGCTTGGGTCCTGGGACTAGGGCAGATACGCAGTATTTT. The chain combines TRBV5-1 with TRBJ2-3, with 8 positions matching TRBD2. CDR3 length: 16 amino acids. Trimming removed 0 bases from V and 4 bases from J; junction bases left unmatched: 7. Per the germline V gene, CDR1 is SGHRS and CDR2 is YFSETQ.

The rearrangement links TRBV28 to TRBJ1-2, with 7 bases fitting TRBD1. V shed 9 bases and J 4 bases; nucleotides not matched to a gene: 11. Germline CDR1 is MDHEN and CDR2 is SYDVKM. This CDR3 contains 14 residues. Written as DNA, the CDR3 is TGTGCCAGTACTCCGGGACAGAGATTCTATGGCTACACCTTC. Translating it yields CASTPGQRFYGYTF.

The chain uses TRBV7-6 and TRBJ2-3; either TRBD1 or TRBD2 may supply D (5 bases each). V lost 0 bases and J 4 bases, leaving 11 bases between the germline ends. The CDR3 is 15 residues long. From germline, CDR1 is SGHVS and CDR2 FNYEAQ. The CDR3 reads CASSLARVSADTQYF. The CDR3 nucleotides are TGTGCCAGCAGCTTAGCCAGGGTTAGCGCAGATACGCAGTATTTT.

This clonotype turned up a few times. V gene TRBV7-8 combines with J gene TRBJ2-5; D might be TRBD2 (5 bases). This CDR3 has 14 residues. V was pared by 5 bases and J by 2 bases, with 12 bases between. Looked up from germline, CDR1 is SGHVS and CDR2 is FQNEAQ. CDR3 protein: CASSRGRTQETQYF. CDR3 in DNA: TGTGCCAGCAGCCGAGGGAGAACACAAGAGACCCAGTACTTC. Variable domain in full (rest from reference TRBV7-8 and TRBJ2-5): GAGVSQSPRYKVAKRGQDVALRCDPISGHVSLFWYQQALGQGPEFLTYFQNEAQLDKSGLPSDRFFAERPEGSVSTLKIQRTQQEDSAVYLCASSRGRTQETQYFGPGTRLLVL.

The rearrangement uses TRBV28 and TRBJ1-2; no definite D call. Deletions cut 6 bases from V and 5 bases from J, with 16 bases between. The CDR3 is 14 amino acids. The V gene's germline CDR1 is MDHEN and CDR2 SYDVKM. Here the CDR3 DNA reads TGTGCCAGCAGCGCCGGTAGTTCTCGATATGGCTACACCTTC. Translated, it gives CASSAGSSRYGYTF.

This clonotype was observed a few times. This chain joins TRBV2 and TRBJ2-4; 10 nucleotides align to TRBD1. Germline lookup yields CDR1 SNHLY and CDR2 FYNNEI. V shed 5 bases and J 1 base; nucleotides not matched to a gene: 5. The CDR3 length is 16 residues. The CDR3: CASSNRDRGAKNIQYF. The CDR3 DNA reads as TGTGCCAGCAGTAACCGGGACAGGGGCGCCAAAAACATTCAGTACTTC.

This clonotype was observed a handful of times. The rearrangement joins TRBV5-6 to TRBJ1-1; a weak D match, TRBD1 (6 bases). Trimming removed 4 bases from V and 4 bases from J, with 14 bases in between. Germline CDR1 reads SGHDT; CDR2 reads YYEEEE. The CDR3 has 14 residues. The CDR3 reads CASSHRVGGTEAFF. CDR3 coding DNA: TGTGCCAGCAGCCACAGGGTCGGGGGCACTGAAGCTTTCTTT.

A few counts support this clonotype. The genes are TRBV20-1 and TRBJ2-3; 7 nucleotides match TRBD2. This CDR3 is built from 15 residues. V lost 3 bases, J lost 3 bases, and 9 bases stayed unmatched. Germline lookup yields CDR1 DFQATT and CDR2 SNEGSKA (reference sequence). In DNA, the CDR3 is TGCAGTGCTAGGATCTACGGGGGGTCTACAGATACGCAGTATTTT. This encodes CSARIYGGSTDTQYF.

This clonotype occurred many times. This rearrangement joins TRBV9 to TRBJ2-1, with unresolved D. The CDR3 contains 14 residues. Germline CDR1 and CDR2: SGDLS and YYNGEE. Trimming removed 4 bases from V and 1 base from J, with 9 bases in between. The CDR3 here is CASSPRNSYNEQFF. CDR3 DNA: TGTGCCAGCAGCCCAAGGAATTCCTACAATGAGCAGTTCTTC. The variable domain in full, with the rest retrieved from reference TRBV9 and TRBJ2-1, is DSGVTQTPKHLITATGQRVTLRCSPRSGDLSVYWYQQSLDQGLQFLIQYYNGEERAKGNILERFSAQQFPDLHSELNLSSLELGDSALYFCASSPRNSYNEQFFGPGTRLTVL.

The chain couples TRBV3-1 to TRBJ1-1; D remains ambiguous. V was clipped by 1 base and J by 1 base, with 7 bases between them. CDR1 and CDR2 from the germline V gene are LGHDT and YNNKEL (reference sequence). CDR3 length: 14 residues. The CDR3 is CASSQGLWNTEAFF. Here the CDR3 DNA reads TGTGCCAGCAGCCAAGGTCTATGGAACACTGAAGCTTTCTTT.

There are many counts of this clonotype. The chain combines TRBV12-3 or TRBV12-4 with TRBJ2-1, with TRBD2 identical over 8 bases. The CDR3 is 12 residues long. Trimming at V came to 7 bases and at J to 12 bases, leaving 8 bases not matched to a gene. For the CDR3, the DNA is TGTGCCAGCACCCTAAGCGGGAGACGGCAGTTCTTC. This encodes CASTLSGRRQFF.

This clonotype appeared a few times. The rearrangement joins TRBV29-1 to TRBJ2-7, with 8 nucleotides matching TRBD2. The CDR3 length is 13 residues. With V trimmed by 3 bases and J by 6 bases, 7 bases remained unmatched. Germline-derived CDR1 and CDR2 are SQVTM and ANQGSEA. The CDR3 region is CSVEVAGGTEQYF. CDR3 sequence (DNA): TGCAGCGTTGAGGTTGCGGGAGGAACCGAGCAGTACTTC.

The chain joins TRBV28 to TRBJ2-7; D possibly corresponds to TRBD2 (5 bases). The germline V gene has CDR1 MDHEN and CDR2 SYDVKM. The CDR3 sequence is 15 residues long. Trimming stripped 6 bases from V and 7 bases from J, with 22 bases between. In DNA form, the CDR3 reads TGTGCCAGCAGCCATAGACTACTAGTTGGGCGGGAGCAGTACTTC. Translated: CASSHRLLVGREQYF. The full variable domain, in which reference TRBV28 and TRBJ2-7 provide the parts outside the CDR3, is DVKVTQSSRYLVKRTGEKVFLECVQDMDHENMFWYRQDPGLGLRLIYFSYDVKMKEKGDIPEGYSVSREKKERFSLILESASTNQTSMYLCASSHRLLVGREQYFGPGTRLTVT.

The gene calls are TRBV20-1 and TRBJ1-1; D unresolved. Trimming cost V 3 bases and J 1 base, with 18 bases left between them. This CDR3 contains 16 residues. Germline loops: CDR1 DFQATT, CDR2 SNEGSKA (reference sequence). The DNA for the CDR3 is TGCAGTGCTAGGGTCTCGAGAGTCGGCAGGAACACTGAAGCTTTCTTT. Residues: CSARVSRVGRNTEAFF.